The rows below give T cell receptor beta chains drawn from one sample of a study of blood T cell repertoires in COVID-19. Sequenced by immunoSEQ multiplex PCR; TCRdb stores in-frame clones only, minus some. This sample yields under 130,000 clones, of which 85% to 90% are seen a single time; around 4.1% belongs to the top ten. Sequenced material: peripheral blood. The receptors originated from a man aged 50 or older with acute or convalescent COVID-19. CDR3s include the opening cysteine and the closing phenylalanine or tryptophan. D genes are given only for firm matches. Some rows mark clone size as missing; the rest say once, few, many or name a class of expanded clone.

CDR3aa: CASSLGLANNEQFF; CDR3nt: TGTGCCAGCAGTTTGGGACTAGCGAACAATGAGCAGTTCTTC; abundance: few; j_gene: TRBJ2-1; d_gene: TRBD2; v_gene: TRBV6-5
CDR3aa: CASSYSARVNYGYTF; CDR3nt: TGTGCCAGCAGTTACTCCGCCAGGGTTAACTATGGCTACACCTTC; abundance: .; j_gene: TRBJ1-2; d_gene: .; v_gene: TRBV6-5
CDR3aa: CASSWGPTDGYTF; CDR3nt: TGTGCCAGCAGCTGGGGCCCCACGGATGGCTACACCTTC; abundance: .; j_gene: TRBJ1-2; d_gene: .; v_gene: TRBV7-9
CDR3aa: CAWSDRAGTEAFF; CDR3nt: TGTGCCTGGAGCGACAGGGCCGGTACTGAAGCTTTCTTT; abundance: .; j_gene: TRBJ1-1; d_gene: TRBD1; v_gene: TRBV30
CDR3aa: CAWSLQGWNEQFF; CDR3nt: TGTGCCTGGAGTTTACAGGGCTGGAATGAGCAGTTCTTC; abundance: .; j_gene: TRBJ2-1; d_gene: .; v_gene: TRBV30
CDR3aa: CASSEVPGKQNIQYF; CDR3nt: TGCGCCAGCAGTGAGGTCCCAGGGAAGCAAAACATTCAGTACTTC; abundance: .; j_gene: TRBJ2-4; d_gene: .; v_gene: TRBV5-1
CDR3aa: CASTPYGADGYTF; CDR3nt: TGTGCCAGCACGCCCTATGGAGCAGATGGCTACACCTTC; abundance: .; j_gene: TRBJ1-2; d_gene: .; v_gene: TRBV19
CDR3aa: CASSRGTERTYEQYF; CDR3nt: TGTGCCAGTAGTAGGGGGACAGAAAGAACCTACGAGCAGTACTTC; abundance: .; j_gene: TRBJ2-7; d_gene: TRBD1; v_gene: TRBV19
CDR3aa: CATSRARDREYEQYF; CDR3nt: TGTGCCACCAGCAGAGCCCGGGACAGGGAGTACGAGCAGTACTTC; abundance: .; j_gene: TRBJ2-7; d_gene: TRBD1; v_gene: TRBV15
CDR3aa: CASRRRGTEAFF; CDR3nt: TGTGCCAGCAGGCGGCGGGGGACTGAAGCTTTCTTT; abundance: .; j_gene: TRBJ1-1; d_gene: .; v_gene: TRBV28
CDR3aa: CASSETGGSYNEQFF; CDR3nt: TGCGCCAGCAGCGAAACAGGGGGGTCCTACAATGAGCAGTTCTTC; abundance: .; j_gene: TRBJ2-1; d_gene: TRBD1; v_gene: TRBV5-1
CDR3aa: CASSLWGHTGELFF; CDR3nt: TGTGCCAGCAGCTTATGGGGGCACACCGGGGAGCTGTTTTTT; abundance: .; j_gene: TRBJ2-2; d_gene: .; v_gene: TRBV5-6
CDR3aa: CASSNDRGRTNEKLFF; CDR3nt: TGTGCCAGCAGCAATGACAGGGGGCGAACTAATGAAAAACTGTTTTTT; abundance: .; j_gene: TRBJ1-4; d_gene: TRBD1; v_gene: TRBV5-6
CDR3aa: CASSLYNQPQHF; CDR3nt: TGTGCCAGCAGCCTCTACAATCAGCCCCAGCATTTT; abundance: .; j_gene: TRBJ1-5; d_gene: .; v_gene: TRBV11-2
CDR3aa: CASSSPGTGAYEQYF; CDR3nt: TGTGCCAGCAGCTCCCCCGGGACAGGGGCTTACGAGCAGTACTTC; abundance: .; j_gene: TRBJ2-7; d_gene: TRBD1; v_gene: TRBV28
CDR3aa: CASSLQGTDTQYF; CDR3nt: TGCGCCAGCAGCTTGCAGGGCACAGATACGCAGTATTTT; abundance: .; j_gene: TRBJ2-3; d_gene: .; v_gene: TRBV5-1
CDR3aa: CASSGTGTSGIYEQYF; CDR3nt: TGCGCCAGCAGTGGAACGGGGACTAGCGGTATCTACGAGCAGTACTTC; abundance: .; j_gene: TRBJ2-7; d_gene: TRBD2; v_gene: TRBV10-1
CDR3aa: CASRQVTEAFF; CDR3nt: TGTGCCAGCAGACAGGTCACTGAAGCTTTCTTT; abundance: .; j_gene: TRBJ1-1; d_gene: .; v_gene: TRBV12-3/TRBV12-4
CDR3aa: CASSLGDRASYGYTF; CDR3nt: TGTGCCAGCAGCTTAGGGGACAGGGCGAGTTATGGCTACACCTTC; abundance: .; j_gene: TRBJ1-2; d_gene: TRBD1; v_gene: TRBV7-9
CDR3aa: CASTYRDRGTVNTEAFF; CDR3nt: TGCGCCAGCACGTACCGGGACAGGGGTACGGTGAACACTGAAGCTTTCTTT; abundance: .; j_gene: TRBJ1-1; d_gene: TRBD1; v_gene: TRBV4-1
CDR3aa: CASSQGGVDEQFF; CDR3nt: TGTGCCAGCAGCCAAGGTGGAGTCGATGAGCAGTTCTTC; abundance: .; j_gene: TRBJ2-1; d_gene: .; v_gene: TRBV4-2
CDR3aa: CAIIQGDGNTIYF; CDR3nt: TGTGCCATCATACAGGGAGATGGAAACACCATATATTTT; abundance: few; j_gene: TRBJ1-3; d_gene: .; v_gene: TRBV10-3
CDR3aa: CASSPGQGNTEAFF; CDR3nt: TGTGCCAGCAGTCCGGGACAGGGGAACACTGAAGCTTTCTTT; abundance: .; j_gene: TRBJ1-1; d_gene: TRBD1; v_gene: TRBV28
CDR3aa: CASSYNRFSGNTIYF; CDR3nt: TGTGCCAGCAGTTATAACAGGTTCTCTGGAAACACCATATATTTT; abundance: .; j_gene: TRBJ1-3; d_gene: .; v_gene: TRBV6-5